The subject of this entry is one T cell receptor beta chain. The antigen is unknown. Use of 60 Vbeta and 13 Jbeta primers characterized the PCR. Sequencing used immunoSEQ multiplex PCR; TCRdb keeps in-frame clones, though not all of them. Among 55,000 to 65,000 clones listed, roughly four fifths were seen once. These data are taken from a study of cytomegalovirus exposure and HLA in healthy donors. Overall study findings and caveats: It was reportedly the case that the classifier diagnosed cytomegalovirus status with high specificity and sensitivity.

This TCR derives from a human donor in good health. What was sequenced was PBMCs.

This CDR3 reads CASSPSGSASGTDTQYF. CDR3 nucleotide sequence: TGTGCCAGCAGCCCGAGTGGGTCGGCTAGCGGCACAGATACGCAGTATTTT. The rearrangement joins TRBV5-4 to TRBJ2-3; the D gene is possibly TRBD2 (6 bases). This CDR3 contains 17 residues. CDR1 and CDR2 (germline): SGHNT, YYREEE (reference sequence). The V end was cut by 4 bases, the J end by 1 base, with 19 bases between. The full variable domain, its missing parts supplied by reference TRBV5-4 and TRBJ2-3, is ETGVTQSPTHLIKTRGQQVTLRCSSQSGHNTVSWYQQALGQGPQFIFQYYREEENGRGNFPPRFSGLQFPNYSSELNVNALELDDSALYLCASSPSGSASGTDTQYFGPGTRLTVL.